The clone carrying this T cell receptor (beta chain) was detected only once. This may be a read error, as it is one base from a much larger clone. This entry comes from a study of blood T cells in healthy people across ages. Alongside a J-beta primer mix, a sample-barcoded 5' primer served in a second PCR lasting roughly 7 to 12 cycles. From each sample, at least 2.5 million paired-end reads containing CDR3 were obtained. Each CDR3 protein gets one entry after TCRdb re-called the 5' RACE reads with MiXCR. Altogether about 780,000 distinct CDR3 sequences are present, 35% to 60% being singletons, with the ten largest covering about a sixth. Trimming removed 4 bases from V and 1 base from J, with 11 bases in between. The CDR3 is 13 residues long. The V gene's germline CDR1 is DFQATT and CDR2 SNEGSKA (reference sequence).

The TCR originated in a man at least 80 years old in good health. Sequencing was done on a sample of blood. The rearrangement uses TRBV20-1 and TRBJ2-7; no reliable D call. The CDR3 DNA reads as TGCAGTGCTACAGACGGTCCATCCTACGAGCAGTACGTC. This sequence encodes CSATDGPSYEQYV.